Below, 21 T cell receptor beta chains from the same sample are listed, as sequenced in a study of blood T cell repertoires in COVID-19. TCRdb's copy holds only in-frame clones and misses some; the assay was immunoSEQ multiplex PCR. The data contain 300,000 or so clones, about 89% of them singletons. The sequenced material came from peripheral blood. All receptors come from a woman aged 40 to 55 who had recovered from COVID-19.

V usage is TRBV7-2 and J usage is TRBJ1-2; TRBD1 agrees at 8 bases. Germline values: CDR1 SGHTA, CDR2 FQGNSA. With V trimmed by 7 bases and J by 4 bases, 8 bases remained unmatched. This CDR3 has 14 amino acids. The DNA for the CDR3 is TGTGCCAGCACCTCAGGGGGACAGGTCTATGGCTACACCTTC. It specifies CASTSGGQVYGYTF.

V usage is TRBV6-7 and J usage is TRBJ2-2, with TRBD2 matching over 13 bases. TRBV6-7 belongs to the ORF category, with a function that is uncertain. V was clipped by 8 bases and J by 4 bases; unmatched bases: 13. The CDR3 runs 18 residues. CDR3 region: CASRPGTSGALTTGELFF. The CDR3 nucleotides are TGTGCCAGCCGTCCCGGGACTAGCGGGGCCCTCACCACCGGGGAGCTGTTTTTT.

Only one count was recorded for this clone. This chain connects TRBV9 to TRBJ1-4, with D perhaps TRBD1 (5 bases). CDR1 and CDR2 (germline): SGDLS, YYNGEE. This CDR3 spans 13 amino acids. Deletions cut 2 bases from V and 11 bases from J, with 13 bases between. The CDR3 sequence: CASSVGRGGKLFF. As DNA, the CDR3 is TGTGCCAGCAGCGTGGGGCGGGGCGGGAAACTGTTTTTT.

The rearrangement joins TRBV7-9 to TRBJ2-7; 11 positions match TRBD1. There are 15 residues in the CDR3. Trimming took 4 bases from V and 2 from J; bases not matched to a gene: 4. Germline loops: CDR1 SEHNR, CDR2 FQNEAQ (reference sequence). The CDR3 loop is CASSSRDRGAYEQYF. As DNA, the CDR3 is TGTGCCAGCAGCTCCCGGGACAGGGGGGCCTACGAGCAGTACTTC.

The chain joins TRBV18 to TRBJ2-1; 8 nucleotides line up with TRBD2. Germline V CDR1 and CDR2: KGHSH, LQKENI. The CDR3 sequence is 15 residues long. V lost 5 bases to trimming and J lost 5 bases; unmatched junction nucleotides: 8. The CDR3 reads CASSLWRGVDNEQFF. The CDR3 nucleotides are TGTGCCAGCTCATTGTGGCGGGGGGTAGACAATGAGCAGTTCTTC.

The chain carries TRBV7-2 and TRBJ1-1; tentative D call: TRBD1 (6 bases). The ends were cut back, 1 base at V and 6 bases at J, with 9 bases in the middle. This CDR3 is built from 13 residues. In germline, CDR1 is SGHTA, CDR2 FQGNSA. CDR3 bases: TGTGCCAGCAGCTTAGGGTACAGGGCTGAAGCTTTCTTT. Its translation is CASSLGYRAEAFF.

The V call is TRBV6-2 or TRBV6-3, the J call TRBJ2-2, with TRBD2 as a possible D gene (5 bases). Germline V CDR1 and CDR2: MNHEY, SVGEGT. The CDR3 has 15 residues. Trimming took 2 bases from V and 4 from J, leaving 11 bases between them. The CDR3 region is CASSYGIEGTGELFF. The CDR3, as DNA: TGTGCCAGCAGTTACGGGATTGAGGGCACCGGGGAGCTGTTTTTT.

The chain combines TRBV25-1 with TRBJ1-3; D is perhaps TRBD1 (6 bases). V shed 6 bases and J shed 2 bases, with 8 bases lying between them. The CDR3 consists of 13 residues. Germline CDR1 MGHDK, CDR2 SYGVNS. The CDR3 DNA reads as TGTGCCAGCAGAGCAGGGGCTGGAAACACCATATATTTT. Translation gives CASRAGAGNTIYF.

The count of this clone is one. The chain couples TRBV18 to TRBJ1-2; 9 nucleotides line up with TRBD1. Trimming at V came to 4 bases and at J to 4 bases, leaving 10 bases not matched to a gene. Germline V gene sequence: CDR1 KGHSH, CDR2 LQKENI. The CDR3 has 16 residues. As DNA, the CDR3 is TGTGCCAGCTCACGACCCGGGACAGGGAATGCCTATGGCTACACCTTC. Translation: CASSRPGTGNAYGYTF.

The chain couples TRBV3-1 (or the pseudogene TRBV3-2) to TRBJ1-2; D is unclear. Germline V gene data show CDR1 as LGHDT and CDR2 as YNNKEL (reference sequence). With 3 bases removed from V and 2 bases from J, the gap between germline ends came to 13 bases. The CDR3 totals 15 residues. The CDR3 DNA reads TGTGCCAGCAGCCATAATAGGAGGGTGAACTATGGCTACACCTTC. This translates into CASSHNRRVNYGYTF.

The gene calls are TRBV9 and TRBJ1-5, with a possible D match to TRBD1 (5 bases). The CDR3 length is 13 residues. The V and J ends lost 2 bases and 9 bases respectively, with 12 bases between them. Germline loops: CDR1 SGDLS, CDR2 YYNGEE. This chain's CDR3 is CASSVEQGGPQHF. Written as DNA, the CDR3 is TGTGCCAGCAGCGTTGAGCAGGGTGGGCCCCAGCATTTT.

This chain joins TRBV3-1 (or the pseudogene TRBV3-2) and TRBJ2-3; 7 nucleotides match TRBD1. This CDR3 has 16 residues. The germline V gene encodes CDR1 LGHDT and CDR2 YNNKEL (reference sequence). The ends lost 1 base at V and 2 bases at J; junction bases unmatched: 6. DNA for the CDR3: TGTGCCAGCAGCCAAGGTTGGACAGGATCCACAGATACGCAGTATTTT. Its protein product is CASSQGWTGSTDTQYF.

The chain employs TRBV12-3 or TRBV12-4 and TRBJ1-2, with D perhaps TRBD1 (5 bases). Trimming removed 3 bases at V and 14 bases at J, with 16 bases between. The CDR3 length is 12 residues. The CDR3, as DNA: TGTGCCAGCAGTTTGGCTCCGGGGGGTGGAACCTTC. Amino acid sequence: CASSLAPGGGTF.

V is TRBV14 and J is TRBJ1-4; D not resolved. Germline CDR1 is SGHDN and CDR2 is FVKESK. The CDR3 contains 16 residues. Trimming removed 0 bases at V and 4 bases at J, with 12 bases between. CDR3: CASSQDYPVRNEKLFF. The CDR3 bases are TGTGCCAGCAGCCAAGATTACCCGGTCCGTAATGAAAAACTGTTTTTT.

This clone is a singleton in its sample. The chain carries TRBV4-1 and TRBJ2-2; TRBD1 agrees at 9 bases. Germline V gene data show CDR1 as MGHRA and CDR2 as YSYEKL. CDR3 length equals 15 residues. J gave up 6 bases and V 6 bases, and 8 bases lay outside the gene matches. This CDR3 is CASSYRGRGAGELFF. CDR3 coding DNA: TGCGCCAGCAGTTACAGGGGGCGCGGGGCCGGGGAGCTGTTTTTT.

This clone was observed once. The genes are TRBV3-1 (or the pseudogene TRBV3-2) and TRBJ2-1; D gene uncertain. This CDR3 spans 12 amino acids. The germline CDR1 and CDR2 sequences are LGHDT and YNNKEL (reference sequence). V was cut by 4 bases and J by 5 bases, with 6 bases left in between. In nucleotides, the CDR3 is TGTGCCAGCAGCCGCGCGGACAATGAGCAGTTCTTC. It is translated as CASSRADNEQFF.

This clone was picked up a small number of times. The CDR3 sequence is CASSARQWTEAFF. Written as DNA, the CDR3 is TGCGCCAGCAGTGCCCGACAGTGGACTGAAGCTTTCTTT. The chain has TRBV10-1 and TRBJ1-1; D possibly corresponds to TRBD1 (5 bases). Germline CDR1 is WNHNN and CDR2 is SYGVQD (reference sequence). V lost 4 bases to trimming and J lost 5 bases, with 11 bases between them. There are 13 residues in the CDR3.

This chain links TRBV9 with TRBJ1-2; D remains unclear. The CDR3 spans 16 residues. Germline V lookup: CDR1 SGDLS, CDR2 YYNGEE. The V and J ends lost 0 bases and 0 bases respectively, with 12 bases between them. CDR3 bases: TGTGCCAGCAGCGTAGGAGGAAAGCCTACTAACTATGGCTACACCTTC. Translating gives CASSVGGKPTNYGYTF. Variable domain in full (rest from reference TRBV9 and TRBJ1-2): DSGVTQTPKHLITATGQRVTLRCSPRSGDLSVYWYQQSLDQGLQFLIQYYNGEERAKGNILERFSAQQFPDLHSELNLSSLELGDSALYFCASSVGGKPTNYGYTFGSGTRLTVV.

The CDR3 DNA reads TGTGCCAGCAGTCCCTCTATATCCAGGGACGTCCTGACTTTC. It translates to CASSPSISRDVLTF. This rearrangement joins TRBV5-5 to TRBJ2-6; a weak D match, TRBD1 (5 bases). Deletions cut 5 bases from V and 11 bases from J, with 17 bases between. The length of the CDR3 is 14 residues. Germline assignment: CDR1 SGHKS and CDR2 YYEKEE (reference sequence).

The rearrangement uses TRBV7-8 and TRBJ1-5; D ambiguous. The length of the CDR3 is 14 residues. Germline V lookup: CDR1 SGHVS, CDR2 FQNEAQ. V was shortened by 2 bases and J by 4 bases, with 9 bases between the two germline ends. The CDR3 loop reads CASSLRRRNQPQHF. DNA for the CDR3: TGTGCCAGCAGCTTAAGAAGGAGAAATCAGCCCCAGCATTTT.

The chain carries TRBV6-5 and TRBJ1-5; maybe TRBD1 (6 bases). The V gene lost 4 bases and the J gene lost 1 base, with 11 bases spanning the gap. The CDR3 is 15 amino acids. Germline V CDR1 and CDR2: MNHEY, SVGAGI. CDR3 sequence reads: CASSWGPWSNQPQHF. In DNA form, the CDR3 reads TGTGCCAGCAGTTGGGGGCCTTGGAGCAATCAGCCCCAGCATTTT.